The 13 T cell receptor beta chains below were found in one sample sequenced in a study of cytomegalovirus exposure and HLA in healthy donors. The PCR was carried out with 60 Vbeta primers and 13 Jbeta primers. Assay: immunoSEQ multiplex PCR; the TCRdb copy retains only in-frame clones and omits some. The repertoire holds 69,000 or so clones, with 60% to 75% as singletons. Sequencing was performed on PBMCs. Source of these receptors: a woman aged 55-69 years in good health and CMV-seropositive.

The rearrangement joins TRBV5-1 to TRBJ1-1; TRBD1 is a possible D gene (5 bases). Germline CDR1 SGHRS, CDR2 YFSETQ. The CDR3 runs 16 residues. Trimming removed 2 bases at V and 2 bases at J, with 16 bases between. CDR3 nucleotides: TGCGCCAGCAGCTTTCCGGCGGGGGGTCGTAACACTGAAGCTTTCTTT. It codes for CASSFPAGGRNTEAFF.

In its sample, this clone was seen many times. The sample holds other DNA sequences that translate to the same CDR3. This sequence joins TRBV6-5 and TRBJ1-3; weak D call: TRBD1 (5 bases). Per the germline V gene, CDR1 is MNHEY and CDR2 is SVGAGI. V was cut by 0 bases and J by 2 bases, with 8 bases left in between. The CDR3 sequence is 15 residues long. CDR3 DNA: TGTGCCAGCAGTTACTCGGAGGGGACTGGAAACACCATATATTTT. Translating gives CASSYSEGTGNTIYF.

J is TRBJ1-6 and V is TRBV2, with unresolved D. The CDR3 is 14 residues long. CDR1 is SNHLY and CDR2 is FYNNEI in the germline V gene. V lost 5 bases to trimming and J lost 0 bases, with 5 bases between them. The CDR3 coding sequence is TGTGCCAGCAGTTCGAGCTCCTATAATTCACCCCTCCACTTT. It translates to CASSSSSYNSPLHF.

The rearrangement links TRBV6-6 to TRBJ2-1; TRBD1 is a possible D gene (5 bases). This CDR3 contains 12 residues. In germline, CDR1 is MNHNY, CDR2 SVGAGI (reference sequence). The V and J ends lost 8 bases and 8 bases respectively, with 13 bases between them. This CDR3 reads CASRSGPDEQFF. The CDR3 region has the DNA TGTGCCAGCCGCTCAGGGCCTGATGAGCAGTTCTTC.

V is TRBV7-3 and J is TRBJ2-3, with a weak D call TRBD1 (6 bases). The germline CDR1 and CDR2 sequences are SGHTA and FQGTGA. CDR3 length: 14 amino acids. Trimming pared 2 bases from V and 6 bases from J, leaving 12 bases between. CDR3 residues: CASSLARGPDTQYF. The CDR3 nucleotides are TGTGCCAGCAGCTTAGCCAGGGGTCCCGATACGCAGTATTTT. Complete variable domain (other parts from reference TRBV7-3 and TRBJ2-3): GAGVSQTPSNKVTEKGKYVELRCDPISGHTALYWYRQSLGQGPEFLIYFQGTGAADDSGLPNDRFFAVRPEGSVSTLKIQRTERGDSAVYLCASSLARGPDTQYFGPGTRLTVL.

The chain combines TRBV19 with TRBJ1-2; 7 nucleotides match TRBD1. Per the germline V gene, CDR1 is LNHDA and CDR2 is SQIVND (reference sequence). Trimming removed 9 bases from V and 2 bases from J; junction bases left unmatched: 6. There are 13 residues in the CDR3. CDR3 nucleotide sequence: TGTGCCAGCAAAATGACAGGGAACTATGGCTACACCTTC. Its translation: CASKMTGNYGYTF.

The chain carries TRBV12-5 and TRBJ1-1; TRBD1 might be the D (5 bases). The V gene's germline CDR1 is LGHNT and CDR2 FRNRAP. This CDR3 contains 13 residues. Trimming stripped 5 bases from V and 0 bases from J, with 7 bases between. CDR3: CASGTGLNTEAFF. For the CDR3, the DNA is TGTGCTAGTGGTACAGGCTTGAACACTGAAGCTTTCTTT.

The V gene is TRBV4-1, the J gene TRBJ2-5; maybe TRBD2 (6 bases). Trimming cost V 4 bases and J 4 bases, with 13 bases left between them. The CDR3 consists of 14 residues. Germline assignment: CDR1 MGHRA and CDR2 YSYEKL. The CDR3 sequence: CASSPGLSRETQYF. For the CDR3, the DNA is TGCGCCAGCAGCCCTGGACTATCGCGAGAGACCCAGTACTTC.

Only one count was recorded for this clone. The chain uses TRBV30 and TRBJ2-5, with TRBD2 matching 7 bases. The CDR3 has 14 residues. The trim removed 5 bases at V and 4 bases at J, leaving 10 bases unmatched. Per the germline V gene, CDR1 is GTSNPN and CDR2 is SVGIG (reference sequence). DNA for the CDR3: TGTGCCTGGGGGGGGAGGGTATTTTTAGAGACCCAGTACTTC. Translating it yields CAWGGRVFLETQYF.

The genes are TRBV28 and TRBJ1-2; D unresolved. Germline V CDR1 and CDR2: MDHEN, SYDVKM. Trimming left V 5 bases short and J 8 bases short, with 15 bases between. The CDR3 is made up of 13 amino acids. The CDR3 sequence is CASSRGPKQGYTF. The DNA for the CDR3 is TGTGCCAGCAGTCGTGGGCCGAAGCAGGGCTACACCTTC.

The genes are TRBV5-1 and TRBJ2-2; 8 bases map to TRBD1. V lost 0 bases, J lost 5 bases, and 9 bases stayed unmatched. Per germline, CDR1 SGHRS and CDR2 YFSETQ. The CDR3 length is 17 residues. CDR3 in amino acids: CASSLDGQGARTGELFF. The CDR3 bases are TGCGCCAGCAGCTTGGATGGGCAGGGGGCAAGGACCGGGGAGCTGTTTTTT.

The table lists this clone with a few counts. This sequence joins TRBV6-1 and TRBJ2-3; D ambiguous. The CDR3 extends over 15 amino acids. Per the germline V gene, CDR1 is MNHNS and CDR2 is SASEGT. V lost 4 bases and J 0 bases, leaving 11 bases between the germline ends. CDR3 loop: CASSVYSQSTDTQYF. DNA of the CDR3: TGTGCCAGCAGTGTCTACAGCCAGAGCACAGATACGCAGTATTTT.

Regarding this clone: The junction shows a germline mismatch at one end, possibly a read error. The chain employs TRBV7-7 and TRBJ2-7, with no clear D. CDR1 is SSHAT, CDR2 FNYEAQ, per germline (reference sequence). The CDR3 sequence is 14 residues long. CDR3 DNA sequence: TGTGCTAGCAGCTTAGATCCGAGCGACGGCGAGCAGTACTTC. The encoded protein is CASSLDPSDGEQYF.